The next 18 T cell receptor beta chains were all read from a single sample in a study of identical twins. Each CDR3 protein is one row after TCRdb ran MiXCR on the 5' RACE reads. This sample carries some 660,000 distinct CDR3 sequences, 8.6% of them seen once, and the ten largest clones take 0.85% to 1%. The same data also contributed to another study, on yellow fever vaccine responses in identical twins.

Sequencing input: PBMCs. Every receptor here comes from a woman in her late teens or twenties in good health.

This clonotype was seen at least ten times. The chain employs TRBV7-8 and TRBJ2-3, with D uncertain. Trimming removed 1 base at V and 0 bases at J, with 14 bases between. The V gene's germline CDR1 is SGHVS and CDR2 FQNEAQ. The CDR3 contains 17 residues. The CDR3 region is CASSLENGVFSTDTQYF. The DNA for the CDR3 is TGTGCCAGCAGCTTAGAAAATGGGGTCTTTAGCACAGATACGCAGTATTTT.

This sequence joins TRBV4-2 and TRBJ2-3; D unclear. CDR1 LGHNA and CDR2 YNFKEQ come from the germline V gene. V was clipped by 2 bases and J by 2 bases, with 5 bases between them. CDR3 length equals 13 residues. CDR3 residues: CASSQLTTDTQYF. CDR3 bases: TGTGCCAGCAGCCAACTAACCACAGATACGCAGTATTTT.

V usage is TRBV9 and J usage is TRBJ1-4, with D perhaps matching TRBD1 (6 bases). CDR3 length: 17 residues. The V gene's germline CDR1 is SGDLS and CDR2 YYNGEE. Trimming took 0 bases from V and 6 from J, leaving 18 bases between them. DNA for the CDR3: TGTGCCAGCAGCGTAGGGTTTTCGGACAGACGAGATGAAAAACTGTTTTTT. As protein: CASSVGFSDRRDEKLFF.

The rearrangement links TRBV20-1 to TRBJ2-7; TRBD2 aligns across 15 bases. After removal of 3 bases from V and 2 bases from J, the junction contained 2 bases not matched to a gene. Germline values: CDR1 DFQATT, CDR2 SNEGSKA (reference sequence). CDR3 length: 15 residues. The CDR3 sequence is CSASRTSGRAYEQYF. Here the CDR3 DNA reads TGCAGTGCTAGCCGGACTAGCGGGAGGGCCTACGAGCAGTACTTC.

The genes are TRBV11-2 and TRBJ2-1, with 8 positions matching TRBD2. The V segment lost 1 base and the J segment 6 bases; nucleotides outside the gene matches: 2. CDR1 is SGHAT and CDR2 is FQNNGV in the germline V gene. The CDR3 extends over 14 amino acids. The CDR3, as DNA: TGTGCCAGCAGCTTAGGGGGGACTAGCAATGAGCAGTTCTTC. Its translation: CASSLGGTSNEQFF.

The chain links TRBV28 to TRBJ2-1, with no clear D. In germline, CDR1 is MDHEN, CDR2 SYDVKM. V was clipped by 3 bases and J by 6 bases, with 9 bases between them. This CDR3 has 13 amino acids. For the CDR3, the DNA is TGTGCCAGCAGTTTTGGGGTTTCCAATGAGCAGTTCTTC. Its translation is CASSFGVSNEQFF.

V usage is TRBV4-2 and J usage is TRBJ1-5; 10 bases line up with TRBD1. This CDR3 comprises 19 residues. The germline gives CDR1 LGHNA, CDR2 YNFKEQ. With V trimmed by 1 base and J by 3 bases, 12 bases remained unmatched. CDR3 region: CASSQGRWGTGDSNQPQHF. CDR3 nucleotides: TGTGCCAGCAGCCAAGGGCGTTGGGGGACAGGGGACTCCAATCAGCCCCAGCATTTT.

This clonotype was found many times. The chain combines TRBV4-2 with TRBJ2-7; the match to TRBD2 covers 9 bases. Germline V gene sequence: CDR1 LGHNA, CDR2 YNFKEQ. The CDR3 consists of 16 residues. J was trimmed by 6 bases and V by 1 base; bases with no gene match: 10. The CDR3 nucleotides are TGTGCCAGCAGCCAAGGTTCGGCGGGAGGGCTAGCCGAGCAGTACTTC. Translated: CASSQGSAGGLAEQYF.

This clonotype turned up a few times. The chain links TRBV4-3 to TRBJ2-5; 7 bases are shared with TRBD2. V dropped 4 bases and J dropped 5; count of bases not matched to a gene: 10. This CDR3 is 15 amino acids long. Germline V gene lookup returns CDR1 LGHNA and CDR2 YSLEER. The CDR3 nucleotides are TGCGCCAGCAGCCCAGGAATTGGCGGGAGTGAGACCCAGTACTTC. This encodes CASSPGIGGSETQYF.

This clonotype was recorded at least ten times. CDR3 DNA: TGCAGTGCTAGACCCCGCCGGCAGGGATATGAAGCTTTCTTT. It specifies CSARPRRQGYEAFF. V is TRBV20-1 and J is TRBJ1-1; possible D gene TRBD1, 5 bases. The germline V gene encodes CDR1 DFQATT and CDR2 SNEGSKA (reference sequence). The CDR3 is 14 residues long. Between the trimmed V and J ends, which lost 2 bases and 7 bases, there was a span of 17 bases.

In DNA form, the CDR3 reads TGTGCCAGCACCAACCCCCCAACAGGGTACCACGAGCAGTACTTC. It specifies CASTNPPTGYHEQYF. The rearrangement joins TRBV6-2 or TRBV6-3 to TRBJ2-7; D might be TRBD1 (6 bases). V lost 7 bases to trimming and J lost 5 bases, with 21 bases between them. This CDR3 region has 15 residues. Per the germline V gene, CDR1 is MNHEY and CDR2 is SVGEGT.

The rearrangement uses TRBV15 and TRBJ2-5; 8 bases line up with TRBD1. Looked up from germline, CDR1 is LNHNV and CDR2 is YYDKDF (reference sequence). After removal of 3 bases from V and 5 bases from J, the junction contained 11 bases not matched to a gene. The CDR3 spans 16 residues. In nucleotides, the CDR3 is TGTGCCACCAGCAGGTGGACAGGGAAGGGCGGGGAGACCCAGTACTTC. Its protein product is CATSRWTGKGGETQYF.

Ten or more counts support this clonotype. This chain uses TRBV4-1 with TRBJ2-2, with D possibly TRBD1 on 6 matching bases. The V end was cut by 0 bases, the J end by 4 bases, with 9 bases between. The germline gives CDR1 MGHRA, CDR2 YSYEKL. The length of the CDR3 is 15 residues. CDR3 sequence reads: CASSQERGSTGELFF. In DNA, the CDR3 is TGCGCCAGCAGCCAAGAAAGGGGGTCCACCGGGGAGCTGTTTTTT.

This clonotype appeared a few times. The rearrangement joins TRBV7-9 to TRBJ1-2; D unresolved. Germline-derived CDR1 and CDR2 are SEHNR and FQNEAQ (reference sequence). There are 14 residues in the CDR3. Trimming removed 4 bases at V and 3 bases at J, with 12 bases between. The CDR3 DNA is TGTGCCAGCAGCTCGACGGGGTACGACTATGGCTACACCTTC. Its translation: CASSSTGYDYGYTF.

The genes are TRBV20-1 and TRBJ2-7, with D maybe TRBD2 (5 bases). The CDR3 loop spans 13 amino acids. The V end was cut by 5 bases, the J end by 0 bases, with 11 bases between. The germline V gene has CDR1 DFQATT and CDR2 SNEGSKA (reference sequence). The CDR3 is CSALAKSSYEQYF. The CDR3 DNA reads TGCAGTGCTTTAGCGAAAAGCTCCTACGAGCAGTACTTC.

About this clonotype itself: A read error may be the cause here, since a much bigger clone is one base away. The chain has TRBV7-2 and TRBJ2-6; no definite D call. There are 15 residues in the CDR3. Germline-derived CDR1 and CDR2 are SGHTA and FQGNSA. The CDR3 DNA follows: TGTGCCAGCTGCTTCCAGCTCTCTGGGGCCAACGTCCTGACTTTC. Translation: CASCFQLSGANVLTF. The full variable domain, with the rest looked up from reference TRBV7-2 and TRBJ2-6, is GAGVSQSPSNKVTEKGKDVELRCDPISGHTALYWYRQSLGQGLEFLIYFQGNSAPDKSGLPSDRFSAERTGGSVSTLTIQRTQQEDSAVYLCASCFQLSGANVLTFGAGSRLTVL.

Ten or more counts support this clonotype. The CDR3 DNA sequence: TGCAGTGCTAGGAAAAGTGAGCAGTTCTTC. Translation gives CSARKSEQFF. The chain uses TRBV20-1 and TRBJ2-1; D is unresolved. Looked up from germline, CDR1 is DFQATT and CDR2 is SNEGSKA (reference sequence). This CDR3 region has 10 residues. V lost 3 bases to trimming and J lost 9 bases, with 6 bases between them.

This clonotype came up many times. CDR3 coding DNA: TGTGCCAGCAGCCAGGAGGGGGTGAGTGGGGCCAACGTCCTGACTTTC. As protein: CASSQEGVSGANVLTF. This chain joins TRBV28 and TRBJ2-6; D tentatively fits TRBD1 or TRBD2 (6 bases each). Germline assignment: CDR1 MDHEN and CDR2 SYDVKM. V dropped 6 bases and J dropped 3 bases, with 15 bases sitting between them. The CDR3 contains 16 residues.